Presented here are 4 T cell receptor beta chains from one specimen sequenced in a study of T cell repertoires in cytomegalovirus infection. Using its own MiXCR run on the reads, TCRdb lists one record per CDR3 protein. Of 200,000 to 300,000 distinct CDR3 sequences listed, roughly 15% were seen once; the top ten hold 8.5% to 9%. Sequencing was done on a sample of PBMCs. The receptors originated from a human donor in good health (CMV status not recorded). Some clones in this sample may be carry-over from other donors' samples.

This chain joins TRBV10-3 and TRBJ1-2; 8 nucleotides agree with TRBD1. CDR3 length equals 15 residues. Germline V gene sequence: CDR1 ENHRY, CDR2 SYGVKD. Trimming removed 3 bases from V and 7 bases from J; junction bases left unmatched: 10. The chain's CDR3 is CAISELGRGLSGYTF. The CDR3 DNA reads TGTGCCATCAGTGAATTGGGCAGGGGGCTTAGTGGCTACACCTTC.

This clonotype was seen only a few times. The V and J genes are TRBV28 and TRBJ2-4; 7 positions agree with TRBD1. Germline assignment: CDR1 MDHEN and CDR2 SYDVKM. The CDR3 contains 12 residues. The V and J ends lost 7 bases and 6 bases, in that order; junction bases with no gene match: 3. CDR3 DNA sequence: TGTGCCAGCACCCGACAGGGAAACATTCAGTACTTC. Its translation is CASTRQGNIQYF.

The rearrangement uses TRBV10-3 and TRBJ1-5; D unclear. The CDR3 consists of 14 residues. The V and J ends lost 6 bases and 3 bases respectively, with 12 bases between them. Germline V gene sequence: CDR1 ENHRY, CDR2 SYGVKD. The CDR3 DNA sequence: TGTGCCATCAGGGGAGAATTGGTCAATCAGCCCCAGCATTTT. Translation: CAIRGELVNQPQHF.

This clonotype was counted at least ten times. The chain combines TRBV10-3 with TRBJ2-7, with 11 positions matching TRBD2. Trimming at V came to 0 bases and at J to 6 bases, leaving 13 bases not matched to a gene. CDR1 is ENHRY, CDR2 SYGVKD, per germline. The CDR3 totals 18 residues. The CDR3 DNA reads TGTGCCATCAGTGAGTCACCCCGGGTAGCGGGAGGGCCCCGCGAGCAGTACTTC. It codes for CAISESPRVAGGPREQYF.